A single sample gave rise to the 15 T cell receptor beta chains below, sequenced in a study of Graves' ophthalmopathy and Graves' hyperthyroidism. For repertoire sequencing, the TCR beta CDR3 regions were amplified from RNA transcripts. RT-PCR with HTBI primers came first, then second-round multiplex PCR. Each CDR3 protein gets one entry after TCRdb re-called the multiplex PCR reads with MiXCR. The table shows over a million distinct CDR3 sequences, with about two fifths occurring only once. Sequencing used peripheral blood or thyroid tissue (not recorded which). All receptors come from an adult man with Graves' hyperthyroidism.

This clonotype was recorded many times. The V and J genes are TRBV6-5 and TRBJ1-2; no reliable D call. The V gene's germline CDR1 is MNHEY and CDR2 SVGAGI. The CDR3 is 13 amino acids. Trimming took off 0 bases at V and 8 bases at J, with 10 bases between the two ends. The CDR3, as DNA: TGTGCCAGCAGTTACTCCAGAGGAGGGGGCTACACCTTC. It encodes CASSYSRGGGYTF.

In this sample, this clonotype turned up a few times. The chain joins TRBV10-3 to TRBJ1-4; TRBD1 is a possible D gene (5 bases). The CDR3 is 13 residues long. The V and J ends lost 3 bases and 6 bases respectively, with 8 bases between them. CDR1 and CDR2 (germline): ENHRY, SYGVKD. CDR3 nucleotides: TGTGCCATCAGTGACAGAGGGGATGAAAAACTGTTTTTT. It is translated as CAISDRGDEKLFF.

Regarding this clonotype: At one of its ends the junction is not consistent with the germline gene, which may arise from a read error. The chain recombines TRBV5-1 with TRBJ2-7, with a possible D match to TRBD1 (6 bases). The CDR3 contains 14 residues. Germline V gives CDR1 SGHRS, CDR2 YFSETQ. In DNA, the CDR3 is TGCGCCAGCAGCTTGGACAGGGAGAGCTACGAGCACTACTTC. Translating it yields CASSLDRESYEHYF.

Concerning this clonotype itself: A much bigger clone sits one base away, suggesting this may be a read error. The conserved phenylalanine or tryptophan normally closing the CDR3 is absent here, so this likely arose from a read error. This chain uses TRBV6-6 with TRBJ1-3, with unresolved D. Per the germline V gene, CDR1 is MNHNY and CDR2 is SVGAGI (reference sequence). This CDR3 is 13 amino acids long. Trimming took off 5 bases at V and 4 bases at J, with 9 bases between the two ends. CDR3 nucleotides: TGTGCCAGCAGTACTACACAGGGAAACACCATATATTCT. Its translation: CASSTTQGNTIYS.

The V gene is TRBV24-1, the J gene TRBJ1-1; D gene unclear. Germline V gene data show CDR1 as KGHDR and CDR2 as SFDVKD. V shed 6 bases and J shed 7 bases, with 14 bases lying between them. CDR3 length: 13 residues. The DNA for the CDR3 is TGTGCCACCAGTCGGGGTTCGTACAATGAAGCTTTCTTT. It translates to CATSRGSYNEAFF.

This clonotype was counted ten times or more. This chain links TRBV25-1 with TRBJ2-1; 8 bases align to TRBD2. The CDR3 extends over 13 amino acids. V trimming: 10 bases; J trimming: 0 bases; junction bases outside the gene matches: 2. The V gene's germline CDR1 is MGHDK and CDR2 SYGVNS. Here the CDR3 reads CAISGSSYNEQFF. The CDR3 coding sequence is TGTGCCATAAGCGGGAGCTCCTACAATGAGCAGTTCTTC.

This clonotype was found many times. V gene TRBV5-1 combines with J gene TRBJ2-7, with D hard to call. Germline CDR1 SGHRS, CDR2 YFSETQ. V dropped 1 base and J dropped 4 bases, with 9 bases sitting between them. The CDR3 is made up of 13 amino acids. This CDR3 is CASSLTGLYEQYF. The CDR3 DNA reads as TGCGCCAGCAGCTTGACGGGTTTATACGAGCAGTACTTC.

This clonotype was recorded many times. The V and J genes are TRBV19 and TRBJ2-7; D might be TRBD2 (6 bases). Between the trimmed V and J ends, which lost 4 bases and 7 bases, there was a span of 17 bases. Germline values: CDR1 LNHDA, CDR2 SQIVND (reference sequence). The CDR3 covers 14 residues. The CDR3 nucleotides are TGTGCCAGTAGTACGGACCTCTCAGCGGGTGAGCAGTACTTC. Translating it yields CASSTDLSAGEQYF. The variable domain in full, with the rest retrieved from reference TRBV19 and TRBJ2-7, is DGGITQSPKYLFRKEGQNVTLSCEQNLNHDAMYWYRQDPGQGLRLIYYSQIVNDFQKGDIAEGYSVSREKKESFPLTVTSAQKNPTAFYLCASSTDLSAGEQYFGPGTRLTVT.

This clonotype was seen many times. The rearrangement joins TRBV20-1 to TRBJ1-6, with 7 bases identical to TRBD1. In germline, CDR1 is DFQATT, CDR2 SNEGSKA (reference sequence). The length of the CDR3 is 13 residues. With V trimmed by 3 bases and J by 6 bases, 2 bases remained unmatched. In nucleotides, the CDR3 is TGCAGTGCTAGGGGGGACAGTAATTCACCCCTCCACTTT. Protein sequence: CSARGDSNSPLHF.

This chain links TRBV10-2 with TRBJ2-7, with D perhaps TRBD1 or TRBD2 (5 bases each). V dropped 3 bases and J dropped 6 bases, with 27 bases sitting between them. The germline CDR1 and CDR2 sequences are WSHSY and SAAADI. CDR3 length: 18 amino acids. CDR3 protein: CASSDGGLEVGKVLEQYF. As DNA, the CDR3 is TGCGCCAGCAGTGATGGGGGTTTAGAGGTGGGAAAGGTGCTCGAGCAGTACTTC.

The V and J genes are TRBV29-1 and TRBJ1-3; D not certain. Germline loops: CDR1 SQVTM, CDR2 ANQGSEA. The CDR3 extends over 10 amino acids. V gave up 8 bases and J gave up 3 bases, with 5 bases separating them. The CDR3 DNA sequence: TGCAGCTTAGTTGGAAACACCATATATTTT. It is translated as CSLVGNTIYF.

This clonotype was observed many times. The J gene is TRBJ2-2, the V gene TRBV25-1, with a weak D call TRBD1 (6 bases). V shed 4 bases and J shed 6 bases, with 12 bases lying between them. This CDR3 is 14 amino acids long. Germline V gene sequence: CDR1 MGHDK, CDR2 SYGVNS. The CDR3 reads CASSAYRESGELFF. The CDR3 DNA is TGTGCCAGCAGTGCATACAGGGAATCCGGGGAGCTGTTTTTT.

The chain links TRBV15 to TRBJ1-2; D is undetermined. V was shortened by 5 bases and J by 2 bases, with 12 bases between the two germline ends. CDR1 is LNHNV, CDR2 YYDKDF, per germline (reference sequence). This CDR3 has 14 residues. As DNA, the CDR3 is TGTGCCACCAGCGCCCAGGACTCCAACTATGGCTACACCTTC. It translates to CATSAQDSNYGYTF. Drawing the rest from reference TRBV15 and TRBJ1-2, the complete variable domain is DAMVIQNPRYQVTQFGKPVTLSCSQTLNHNVMYWYQQKSSQAPKLLFHYYDKDFNNEADTPDNFQSRRPNTSFCFLDIRSPGLGDTAMYLCATSAQDSNYGYTFGSGTRLTVV.

This clonotype has a count of ten or more. The DNA of the CDR3 is TGCAGCGTTGAAGAATATGGGGAGACCCAGTACTTC. Its protein product is CSVEEYGETQYF. V gene TRBV29-1 combines with J gene TRBJ2-5; D ambiguous. The CDR3 contains 12 residues. From germline, CDR1 is SQVTM and CDR2 ANQGSEA. With 0 bases removed from V and 5 bases from J, the gap between germline ends came to 7 bases.

In regard to this clonotype: A much bigger clone sits one base away, suggesting this may be a read error. The rearrangement joins TRBV7-2 to TRBJ1-4, with D uncertain. CDR3 length: 13 residues. Trimming left V 8 bases short and J 10 bases short, with 17 bases between. CDR1 is SGHTA and CDR2 is FQGNSA in the germline V gene. Here the CDR3 DNA reads TGTGCCAGCGTAGCCTCCGAGTCCGGAAAACTGTTTTTT. Encoded protein: CASVASESGKLFF.